The rows below give T cell receptor beta chains drawn from one sample of a study of cytomegalovirus exposure and HLA in healthy donors. Produced via immunoSEQ multiplex PCR; TCRdb's table is partial and in-frame only. The sample includes 85,000 to 130,000 clones, 76% of them seen just once. Specimen: PBMCs. The source of these receptors is a woman in her forties or fifties in good health and CMV-seropositive. CDR3s include the opening cysteine and the closing phenylalanine or tryptophan. The order of the fields is clone size, J gene, D gene, V gene, CDR3 protein, CDR3 DNA. The D gene is left open where the match is weak. A row's size may be missing; if present it is once, few, many or a size class.

few,TRBJ2-7,.,TRBV7-2,CASSLSSYEQYF,TGTGCCAGCAGCCTATCCTCCTACGAGCAGTACTTC
few,TRBJ1-2,TRBD1,TRBV29-1,CSVKGTGNYPYGYTF,TGCAGCGTTAAAGGGACAGGGAATTATCCCTATGGCTACACCTTC
few,TRBJ2-1,TRBD1,TRBV9,CASSAGTGIDEQFF,TGTGCCAGCAGCGCTGGGACAGGGATCGATGAGCAGTTCTTC
few,TRBJ1-2,.,TRBV6-5,CASSYSGGGDGYTF,TGTGCCAGCAGTTACTCGGGGGGGGGAGATGGCTACACCTTC
.,TRBJ1-2,.,TRBV27,CASKRAGRIYGYTF,TGTGCCAGCAAGCGAGCGGGACGTATTTATGGCTACACCTTC
.,TRBJ1-5,TRBD1,TRBV19,CASRDRGDPSNQPQHF,TGTGCCAGTAGGGACAGGGGAGATCCGAGCAATCAGCCCCAGCATTTT
few,TRBJ2-1,TRBD2,TRBV7-3,CASSSRGGRYNEQFF,TGTGCCAGCAGCTCACGGGGGGGCCGGTACAATGAGCAGTTCTTC
once,TRBJ2-4,TRBD2,TRBV9,CASSVSGGENIQYF,TGTGCCAGCAGCGTCTCGGGGGGGGAAAACATTCAGTACTTC
.,TRBJ2-2,.,TRBV2,CASSEGRGAGELFF,TGTGCCAGCAGTGAGGGCAGGGGTGCCGGGGAGCTGTTTTTT
.,TRBJ2-3,.,TRBV14,CASSQTRVTDTQYF,TGTGCCAGCAGCCAAACGCGGGTCACAGATACGCAGTATTTT
.,TRBJ2-7,.,TRBV6-5,CASSYSKAGYEQYF,TGTGCCAGCAGTTACTCGAAGGCGGGCTACGAGCAGTACTTC
.,TRBJ2-1,.,TRBV10-3,CAISEEEFEQFF,TGTGCCATCAGTGAAGAGGAGTTTGAGCAGTTCTTC
.,TRBJ2-2,TRBD1,TRBV5-4,CASSLGQGTTGELFF,TGTGCCAGCAGCTTGGGACAGGGCACCACCGGGGAGCTGTTTTTT
.,TRBJ2-5,TRBD1,TRBV6-5,CASSYSTGAAETQYF,TGTGCCAGCAGTTACTCGACAGGGGCAGCGGAGACCCAGTACTTC
.,TRBJ2-3,.,TRBV2,CASRKGGSTDTQYF,TGTGCCAGCAGAAAAGGCGGGAGCACAGATACGCAGTATTTT
.,TRBJ2-1,.,TRBV7-2,CASSVYRVWEQFF,TGTGCCAGCAGCGTATACAGGGTTTGGGAGCAGTTCTTC
.,TRBJ1-1,TRBD1,TRBV7-8,CASSQGAGAEAFF,TGTGCCAGCAGCCAGGGGGCTGGGGCTGAAGCTTTCTTT
.,TRBJ1-1,TRBD1,TRBV2,CASQGRGQTEAFF,TGTGCCAGCCAGGGCAGGGGGCAAACTGAAGCTTTCTTT
once,TRBJ1-2,.,TRBV18,CASSPPTYGYTF,TGTGCCAGCTCCCCCCCGACTTATGGCTACACCTTC
few,TRBJ2-1,.,TRBV12-5,CASGLLRDSFGVNNEQFF,TGTGCTAGTGGTTTGCTTAGGGACTCTTTCGGGGTCAACAATGAGCAGTTCTTC
.,TRBJ2-3,.,TRBV29-1,CSVGPGLTDTQYF,TGCAGCGTTGGCCCAGGGCTCACAGATACGCAGTATTTT